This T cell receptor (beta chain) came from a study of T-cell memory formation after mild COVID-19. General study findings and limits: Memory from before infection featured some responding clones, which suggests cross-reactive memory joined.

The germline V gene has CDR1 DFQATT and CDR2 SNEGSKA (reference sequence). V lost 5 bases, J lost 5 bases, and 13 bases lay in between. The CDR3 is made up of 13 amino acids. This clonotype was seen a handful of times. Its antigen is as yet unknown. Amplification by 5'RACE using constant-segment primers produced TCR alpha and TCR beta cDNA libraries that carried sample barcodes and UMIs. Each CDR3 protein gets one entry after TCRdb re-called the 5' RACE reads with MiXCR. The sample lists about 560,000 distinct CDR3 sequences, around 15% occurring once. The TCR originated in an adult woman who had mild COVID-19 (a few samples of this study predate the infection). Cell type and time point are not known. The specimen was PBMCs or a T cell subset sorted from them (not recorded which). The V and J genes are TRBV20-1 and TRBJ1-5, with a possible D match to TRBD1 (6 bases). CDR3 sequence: CSASQGRDQPQHF. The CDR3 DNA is TGCAGTGCTTCCCAGGGGCGGGATCAGCCCCAGCATTTT.